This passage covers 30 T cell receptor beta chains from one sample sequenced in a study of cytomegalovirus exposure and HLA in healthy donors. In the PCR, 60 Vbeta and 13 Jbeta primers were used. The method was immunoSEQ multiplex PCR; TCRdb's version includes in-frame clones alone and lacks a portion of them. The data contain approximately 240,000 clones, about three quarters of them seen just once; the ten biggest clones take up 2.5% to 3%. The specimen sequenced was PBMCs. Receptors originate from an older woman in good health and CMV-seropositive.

The CDR3 sequence: CASSQLIPGLARSYEQYF. DNA for the CDR3: TGTGCCAGCAGCCAACTCATCCCGGGACTGGCGCGCTCCTACGAGCAGTACTTC. The rearrangement uses TRBV4-2 and TRBJ2-5; D is perhaps TRBD2 (6 bases). The J call is in doubt because the DNA end fits TRBJ2-7 better. The CDR3 is made up of 18 amino acids. CDR1 is LGHNA, CDR2 YNFKEQ, per germline.

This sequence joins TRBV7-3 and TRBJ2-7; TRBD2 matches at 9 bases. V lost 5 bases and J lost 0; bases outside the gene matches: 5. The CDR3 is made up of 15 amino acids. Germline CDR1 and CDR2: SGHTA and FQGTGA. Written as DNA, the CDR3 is TGTGCCAGCAGCCCAGGACTAGCGTACTCCTACGAGCAGTACTTC. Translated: CASSPGLAYSYEQYF.

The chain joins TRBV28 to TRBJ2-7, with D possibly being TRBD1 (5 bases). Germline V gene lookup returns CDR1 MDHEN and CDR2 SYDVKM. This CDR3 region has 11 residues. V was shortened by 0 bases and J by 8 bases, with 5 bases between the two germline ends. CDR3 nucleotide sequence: TGTGCCAGCAGTTTATGGGACAAGCAGTACTTC. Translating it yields CASSLWDKQYF.

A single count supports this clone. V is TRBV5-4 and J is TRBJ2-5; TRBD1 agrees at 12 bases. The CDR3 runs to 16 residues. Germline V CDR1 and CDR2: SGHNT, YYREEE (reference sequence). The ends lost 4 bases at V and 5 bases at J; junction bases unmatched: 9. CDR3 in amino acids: CASSPRDRGPRETQYF. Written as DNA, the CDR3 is TGTGCCAGCAGCCCCCGGGACAGGGGGCCTCGGGAGACCCAGTACTTC.

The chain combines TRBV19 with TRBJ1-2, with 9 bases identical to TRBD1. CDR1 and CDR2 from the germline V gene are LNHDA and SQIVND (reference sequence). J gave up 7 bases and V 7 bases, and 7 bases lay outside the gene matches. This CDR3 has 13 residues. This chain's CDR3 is CASTRDRDSGYTF. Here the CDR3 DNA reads TGTGCCAGTACTCGGGACAGGGACTCTGGCTACACCTTC.

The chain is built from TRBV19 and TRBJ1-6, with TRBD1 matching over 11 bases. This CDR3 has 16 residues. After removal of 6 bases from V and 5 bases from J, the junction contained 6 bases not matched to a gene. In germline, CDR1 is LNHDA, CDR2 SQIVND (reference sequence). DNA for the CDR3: TGTGCCAGTAGGCGTCCGGGACAGGGGGATAATTCACCCCTCCACTTT. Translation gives CASRRPGQGDNSPLHF.

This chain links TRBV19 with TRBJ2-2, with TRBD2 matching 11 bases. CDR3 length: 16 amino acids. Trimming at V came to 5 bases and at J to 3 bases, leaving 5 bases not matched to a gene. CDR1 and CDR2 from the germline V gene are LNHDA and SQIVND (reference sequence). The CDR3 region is CASSLLAGAYTGELFF. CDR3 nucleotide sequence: TGTGCCAGTAGTTTACTAGCGGGAGCTTACACCGGGGAGCTGTTTTTT.

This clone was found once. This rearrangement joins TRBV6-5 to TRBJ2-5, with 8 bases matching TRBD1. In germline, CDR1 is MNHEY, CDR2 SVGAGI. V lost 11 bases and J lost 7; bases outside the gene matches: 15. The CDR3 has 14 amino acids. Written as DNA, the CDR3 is TGTGCCGCCAGTCGGACAGGGAGGACCGCGACCCAGTACTTC. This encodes CAASRTGRTATQYF.

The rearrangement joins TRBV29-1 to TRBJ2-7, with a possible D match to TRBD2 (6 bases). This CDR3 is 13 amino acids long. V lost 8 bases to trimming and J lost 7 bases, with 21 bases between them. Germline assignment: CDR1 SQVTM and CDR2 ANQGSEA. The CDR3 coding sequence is TGCAGCACATACCTTAGCGGAGGGATGGAGCAGTACTTC. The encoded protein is CSTYLSGGMEQYF.

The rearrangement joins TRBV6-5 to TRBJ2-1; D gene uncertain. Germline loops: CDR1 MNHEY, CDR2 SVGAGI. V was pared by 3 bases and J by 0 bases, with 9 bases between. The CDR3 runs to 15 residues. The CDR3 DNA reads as TGTGCCAGCAGTTATGGCGGCCCCTCCTACAATGAGCAGTTCTTC. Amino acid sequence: CASSYGGPSYNEQFF.

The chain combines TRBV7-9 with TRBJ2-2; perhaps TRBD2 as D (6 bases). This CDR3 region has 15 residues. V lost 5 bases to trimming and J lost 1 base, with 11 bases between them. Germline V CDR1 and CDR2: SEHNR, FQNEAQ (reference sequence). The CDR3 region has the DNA TGTGCCAGCAGCCCCCTGGGGGGGAACACCGGGGAGCTGTTTTTT. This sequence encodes CASSPLGGNTGELFF.

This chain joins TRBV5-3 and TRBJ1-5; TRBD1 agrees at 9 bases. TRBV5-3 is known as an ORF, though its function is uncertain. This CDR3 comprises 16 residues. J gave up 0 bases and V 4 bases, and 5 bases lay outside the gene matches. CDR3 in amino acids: CARSKDRGDSNQPQHF. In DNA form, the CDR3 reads TGTGCCAGAAGCAAAGACAGGGGGGATAGCAATCAGCCCCAGCATTTT.

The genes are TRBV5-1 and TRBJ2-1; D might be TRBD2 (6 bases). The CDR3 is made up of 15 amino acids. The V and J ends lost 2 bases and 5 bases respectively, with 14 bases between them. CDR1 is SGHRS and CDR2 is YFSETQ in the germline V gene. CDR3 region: CASSLTSLGNNEQFF. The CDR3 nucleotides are TGCGCCAGCAGCTTAACTAGCCTGGGTAACAATGAGCAGTTCTTC. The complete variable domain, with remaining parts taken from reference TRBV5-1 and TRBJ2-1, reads KAGVTQTPRYLIKTRGQQVTLSCSPISGHRSVSWYQQTPGQGLQFLFEYFSETQRNKGNFPGRFSGRQFSNSRSEMNVSTLELGDSALYLCASSLTSLGNNEQFFGPGTRLTVL.

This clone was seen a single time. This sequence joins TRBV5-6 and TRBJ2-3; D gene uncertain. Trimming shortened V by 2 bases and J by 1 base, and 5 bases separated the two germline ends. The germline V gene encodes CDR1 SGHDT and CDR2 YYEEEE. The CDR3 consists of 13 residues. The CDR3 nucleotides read TGTGCCAGCAGCTTTTCAGGCACAGATACGCAGTATTTT. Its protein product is CASSFSGTDTQYF.

The chain's CDR3 is CASSYSTGVYGYTF. The CDR3 DNA sequence: TGTGCCAGCAGTTACTCGACAGGGGTCTATGGCTACACCTTC. The chain couples TRBV6-5 to TRBJ1-2; 8 bases align to TRBD1. The CDR3 is 14 amino acids. Germline CDR1 MNHEY, CDR2 SVGAGI. Trimming took 0 bases from V and 4 from J; bases not matched to a gene: 1.

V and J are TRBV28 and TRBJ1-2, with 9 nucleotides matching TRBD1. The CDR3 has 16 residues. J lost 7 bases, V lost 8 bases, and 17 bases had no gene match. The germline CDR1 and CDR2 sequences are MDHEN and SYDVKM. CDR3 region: CASQTTGTGLSGGYTF. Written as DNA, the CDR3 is TGTGCCAGCCAAACTACCGGGACAGGGTTGAGTGGTGGCTACACCTTC.

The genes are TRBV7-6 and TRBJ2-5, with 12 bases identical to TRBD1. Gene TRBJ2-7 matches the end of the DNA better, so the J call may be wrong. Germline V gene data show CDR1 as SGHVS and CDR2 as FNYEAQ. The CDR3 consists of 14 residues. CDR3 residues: CASSGGTGGIEQYF. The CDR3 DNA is TGTGCCAGCAGCGGAGGGACAGGGGGCATCGAGCAGTACTTC.

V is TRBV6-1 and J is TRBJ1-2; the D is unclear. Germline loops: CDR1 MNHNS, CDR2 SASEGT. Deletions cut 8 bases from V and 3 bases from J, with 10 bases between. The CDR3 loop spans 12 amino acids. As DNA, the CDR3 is TGTGCCAGCCTACCGGGTTACTATGGCTACACCTTC. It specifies CASLPGYYGYTF.

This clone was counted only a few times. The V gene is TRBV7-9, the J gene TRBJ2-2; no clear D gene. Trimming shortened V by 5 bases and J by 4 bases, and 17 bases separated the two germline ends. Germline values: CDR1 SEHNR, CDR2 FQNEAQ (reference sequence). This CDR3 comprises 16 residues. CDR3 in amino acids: CASSPRGISGTGELFF. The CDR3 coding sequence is TGTGCCAGCAGCCCCCGAGGAATATCGGGCACCGGGGAGCTGTTTTTT.

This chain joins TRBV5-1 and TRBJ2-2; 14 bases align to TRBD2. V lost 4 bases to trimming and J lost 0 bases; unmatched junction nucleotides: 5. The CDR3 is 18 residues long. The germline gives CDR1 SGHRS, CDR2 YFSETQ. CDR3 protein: CASSRTSGRPANTGELFF. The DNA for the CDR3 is TGCGCCAGCAGCCGGACTAGCGGGAGGCCAGCGAACACCGGGGAGCTGTTTTTT.

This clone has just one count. CDR3 bases: TGTGCCAGTTTCCGCCAAGGACCATCGGGGGCCCAGTACTTC. Amino acids: CASFRQGPSGAQYF. This chain links TRBV19 with TRBJ2-5, with a weak D call TRBD2 (6 bases). Germline CDR1 reads LNHDA; CDR2 reads SQIVND (reference sequence). V lost 8 bases to trimming and J lost 9 bases, with 22 bases between them. The CDR3 sequence is 14 residues long.

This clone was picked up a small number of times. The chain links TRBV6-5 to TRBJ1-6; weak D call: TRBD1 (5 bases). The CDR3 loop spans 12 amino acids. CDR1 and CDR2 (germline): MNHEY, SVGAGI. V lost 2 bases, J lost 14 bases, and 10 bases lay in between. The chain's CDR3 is CASSYPPGALHF. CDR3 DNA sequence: TGTGCCAGCAGTTACCCGCCGGGGGCCCTCCACTTT.

CDR3 DNA sequence: TGTGCCTGGAGTGTACGGGCGGGAGGTGAGACCCAGTACTTC. Translated, it gives CAWSVRAGGETQYF. The chain employs TRBV30 and TRBJ2-5; 8 nucleotides align to TRBD2. CDR3 length equals 14 residues. The V gene end was trimmed by 0 bases and the J gene end by 5 bases; junction bases not matched to a gene: 5. The V gene's germline CDR1 is GTSNPN and CDR2 SVGIG (reference sequence).

The CDR3 sequence is CASSQVGTRTEDTQYF. The CDR3 bases are TGTGCCAGCAGCCAAGTGGGGACTAGAACCGAAGATACGCAGTATTTT. The chain combines TRBV4-2 with TRBJ2-3; 8 positions agree with TRBD2. Germline V lookup: CDR1 LGHNA, CDR2 YNFKEQ. The CDR3 is 16 residues long. V was pared by 1 base and J by 5 bases, with 8 bases of the junction left unmatched.

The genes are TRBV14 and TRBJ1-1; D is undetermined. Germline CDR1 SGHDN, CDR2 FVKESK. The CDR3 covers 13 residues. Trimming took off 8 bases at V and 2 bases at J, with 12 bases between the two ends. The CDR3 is CASSYSTNTEAFF. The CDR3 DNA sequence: TGTGCCAGCTCCTACTCCACCAACACTGAAGCTTTCTTT.

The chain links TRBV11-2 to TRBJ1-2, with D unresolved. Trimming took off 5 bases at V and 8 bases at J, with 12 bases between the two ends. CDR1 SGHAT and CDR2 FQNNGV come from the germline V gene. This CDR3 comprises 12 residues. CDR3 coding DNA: TGTGCCAGCAGCCCAGGTGCCTACGGCTACACCTTC. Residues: CASSPGAYGYTF. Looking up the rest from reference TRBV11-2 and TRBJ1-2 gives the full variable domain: EAGVAQSPRYKIIEKRQSVAFWCNPISGHATLYWYQQILGQGPKLLIQFQNNGVVDDSQLPKDRFSAERLKGVDSTLKIQPAKLEDSAVYLCASSPGAYGYTFGSGTRLTVV.

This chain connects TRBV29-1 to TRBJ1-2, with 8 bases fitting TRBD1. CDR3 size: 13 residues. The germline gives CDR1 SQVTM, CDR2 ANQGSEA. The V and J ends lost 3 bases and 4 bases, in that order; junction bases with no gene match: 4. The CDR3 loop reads CSVEDRAAYGYTF. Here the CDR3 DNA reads TGCAGCGTTGAGGACAGGGCGGCCTATGGCTACACCTTC.

The CDR3 sequence is CASDTPSPYEQYF. The DNA of the CDR3 is TGTGCCAGCGATACTCCTAGCCCCTACGAGCAGTACTTC. The rearrangement joins TRBV25-1 to TRBJ2-5; TRBD2 is a possible D gene (5 bases). The J call is uncertain, as TRBJ2-7 better fits the DNA end. CDR3 length equals 13 residues. The germline V gene has CDR1 MGHDK and CDR2 SYGVNS.

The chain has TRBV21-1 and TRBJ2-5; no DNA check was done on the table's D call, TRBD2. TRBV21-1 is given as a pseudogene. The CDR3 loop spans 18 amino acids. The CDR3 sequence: CASRVGHRTGDGQETQYF. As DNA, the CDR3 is TGTGCCAGCAGGGTGGGTCATAGAACCGGGGATGGCCAAGAGACCCAGTACTTC.

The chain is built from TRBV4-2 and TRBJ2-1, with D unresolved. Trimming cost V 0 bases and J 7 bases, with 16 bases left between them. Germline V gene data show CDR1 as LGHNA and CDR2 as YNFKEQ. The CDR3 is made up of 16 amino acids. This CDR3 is CASSQDISVIRNEQFF. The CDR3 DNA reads TGTGCCAGCAGCCAAGATATCAGCGTCATAAGGAATGAGCAGTTCTTC.